Shown below are 30 T cell receptor beta chains from a single sample sequenced in a study of CD8+ T cells in alopecia areata. Treatment in this sample: oral pan-JAK inhibitor, 5-10 mg twice daily. Reverse transcribed after extraction, RNA yielded cDNA as the sequencing template. Assay: immunoSEQ multiplex PCR; the TCRdb copy retains only in-frame clones and omits some. This table has about 200,000 clones, around two fifths appearing once. The specimen comprised CD4+ T cells sorted from blood, sampled at approximately week 30, from a patient treated with tofacitinib. Receptors were obtained from a human donor with alopecia areata.

The chain recombines TRBV11-2 with TRBJ2-7; TRBD2 aligns across 14 bases. J lost 6 bases, V lost 5 bases, and 3 bases had no gene match. This CDR3 contains 14 residues. CDR1 and CDR2 from the germline V gene are SGHAT and FQNNGV. The CDR3: CASSGTSGSSEQYF. CDR3 bases: TGTGCCAGCAGCGGGACTAGCGGGAGCTCCGAGCAGTACTTC.

The chain joins TRBV25-1 to TRBJ2-2; D not certain. The CDR3 contains 13 residues. Trimming shortened V by 5 bases and J by 6 bases, and 10 bases separated the two germline ends. CDR1 and CDR2 from the germline V gene are MGHDK and SYGVNS. CDR3 DNA: TGTGCCAGCAGTTTGGGTGGCGCCGGGGAGCTGTTTTTT. It codes for CASSLGGAGELFF.

In the case of this clone: Only one base separates this from a far larger clonotype, so it likely reflects a read error. Other DNA sequences in the same sample also yield this CDR3. V is TRBV7-9 and J is TRBJ2-3; D uncertain. This CDR3 has 11 amino acids. The V end was cut by 2 bases, the J end by 6 bases, with 3 bases between. Germline values: CDR1 SEHNR, CDR2 FQNEAQ (reference sequence). The CDR3 DNA reads as TGTGCCAGCAGCTTACAGGATACGCAGTATTTT. It yields the protein CASSLQDTQYF. The whole variable domain, filled in from reference TRBV7-9 and TRBJ2-3, reads DTGVSQNPRHKITKRGQNVTFRCDPISEHNRLYWYRQTLGQGPEFLTYFQNEAQLEKSRLLSDRFSAERPKGSFSTLEIQRTEQGDSAMYLCASSLQDTQYFGPGTRLTVL.

The chain carries TRBV29-1 and TRBJ2-1, with 14 positions matching TRBD2. Germline CDR1 and CDR2: SQVTM and ANQGSEA. Trimming at V came to 4 bases and at J to 8 bases, leaving 7 bases not matched to a gene. CDR3 size: 15 residues. The CDR3 loop is CSVAGTSGRSDEQFF. In nucleotides, the CDR3 is TGCAGCGTTGCCGGGACTAGCGGGAGAAGCGATGAGCAGTTCTTC.

The rearrangement links TRBV6-5 to TRBJ2-4, with TRBD2 as a possible D gene (5 bases). The CDR3 length is 15 residues. Looked up from germline, CDR1 is MNHEY and CDR2 is SVGAGI. V was pared by 4 bases and J by 0 bases, with 10 bases between. The CDR3 DNA sequence: TGTGCCAGCAGTTTTGACGGACTAGCCAAAAACATTCAGTACTTC. It encodes CASSFDGLAKNIQYF.

Only a few counts were recorded for this clone. V is TRBV10-3 and J is TRBJ2-7; D tentatively fits TRBD1 or TRBD2 (7 bases each). V dropped 10 bases and J dropped 2 bases, with 21 bases sitting between them. This CDR3 has 15 amino acids. Per the germline V gene, CDR1 is ENHRY and CDR2 is SYGVKD. DNA of the CDR3: TGTGCCACCGATTCGGGGGGAGGGGGCACCTACGAGCAGTACTTC. Translated: CATDSGGGGTYEQYF.

The rearrangement uses TRBV27 and TRBJ1-2; a possible D gene is TRBD1 (6 bases). V lost 4 bases and J 4 bases, leaving 10 bases between the germline ends. CDR1 and CDR2 (germline): MNHEY, SMNVEV (reference sequence). The CDR3 totals 13 residues. The CDR3 bases are TGTGCCAGCAGTTGGGACACCCGCTATGGCTACACCTTC. It encodes CASSWDTRYGYTF.

The genes are TRBV29-1 and TRBJ2-4; tentatively, D is TRBD2 (7 bases). Trimming took off 2 bases at V and 9 bases at J, with 11 bases between the two ends. Looked up from germline, CDR1 is SQVTM and CDR2 is ANQGSEA. The CDR3 is 12 amino acids. This chain's CDR3 is CSVESGEGIQYF. CDR3 nucleotides: TGCAGCGTTGAATCAGGGGAGGGCATTCAGTACTTC.

V and J are TRBV19 and TRBJ1-1; D gene unclear. The CDR3 has 15 residues. The germline V gene has CDR1 LNHDA and CDR2 SQIVND (reference sequence). V was trimmed by 5 bases and J by 0 bases, leaving 13 bases between them. CDR3 sequence: CASSVGRSMNTEAFF. The CDR3 nucleotides are TGTGCCAGTAGTGTCGGACGGAGCATGAACACTGAAGCTTTCTTT.

This clone has only a few counts. J is TRBJ1-5 and V is TRBV6-1, with D possibly matching TRBD1 (6 bases). Trimming pared 2 bases from V and 4 bases from J, leaving 9 bases between. CDR1 is MNHNS and CDR2 is SASEGT in the germline V gene. This CDR3 comprises 14 residues. The CDR3 here is CASSERGGNQPQHF. The CDR3 nucleotides read TGTGCCAGCAGTGAAAGGGGGGGGAATCAGCCCCAGCATTTT.

The CDR3 is CAIRGTNTEAFF. Written as DNA, the CDR3 is TGTGCCATCCGGGGGACGAACACTGAAGCTTTCTTT. V and J are TRBV10-3 and TRBJ1-1; D possibly corresponds to TRBD1 (5 bases). The V gene lost 8 bases and the J gene lost 1 base, with 8 bases spanning the gap. The CDR3 extends over 12 amino acids. Germline V gene lookup returns CDR1 ENHRY and CDR2 SYGVKD.

The chain links TRBV27 to TRBJ1-1; D is unresolved. This CDR3 contains 14 residues. The germline V and J ends were trimmed by 1 base and 7 bases, with 13 bases remaining between them. CDR1 and CDR2 (germline): MNHEY, SMNVEV (reference sequence). As DNA, the CDR3 is TGTGCCAGCAGTTTATTGGCCGGCCAGATTGAAGCTTTCTTT. Its protein product is CASSLLAGQIEAFF.

This clone was detected only once. The rearrangement uses TRBV27 and TRBJ1-1; TRBD1 is a possible D gene (6 bases). The germline gives CDR1 MNHEY, CDR2 SMNVEV (reference sequence). V was trimmed by 0 bases and J by 0 bases, leaving 11 bases between them. The CDR3 contains 16 residues. CDR3: CASSLSRGGMNTEAFF. CDR3 coding DNA: TGTGCCAGCAGTTTATCGCGGGGGGGCATGAACACTGAAGCTTTCTTT.

V is TRBV5-4 and J is TRBJ2-1; D is uncertain. The CDR3 consists of 15 residues. Trimming took off 0 bases at V and 1 base at J, with 8 bases between the two ends. Germline V gene sequence: CDR1 SGHNT, CDR2 YYREEE (reference sequence). The CDR3, as DNA: TGTGCCAGCAGCTTGGACAGTAGGTCCTACAATGAGCAGTTCTTC. Protein: CASSLDSRSYNEQFF.

This chain links TRBV11-1 with TRBJ2-3; D is unresolved. CDR3 length: 14 amino acids. The germline V gene encodes CDR1 SGHAT and CDR2 FQDESV (reference sequence). Deletions cut 2 bases from V and 7 bases from J, with 13 bases between. Here the CDR3 DNA reads TGTGCCAGCAGCTTATCGCCTAGTTCGAATACGCAGTATTTT. Translating it yields CASSLSPSSNTQYF.

The chain carries TRBV7-8 and TRBJ2-7; 7 bases are a match to TRBD1. V shed 5 bases, J shed 5 bases, and the junction held 12 bases outside the gene matches. Per the germline V gene, CDR1 is SGHVS and CDR2 is FQNEAQ. The CDR3 runs 15 residues. This CDR3 reads CASSPTRQGNNEQYF. Here the CDR3 DNA reads TGTGCCAGCAGCCCAACTCGACAGGGTAACAACGAGCAGTACTTC.

This rearrangement joins TRBV27 to TRBJ2-1; no definite D call. The CDR3 totals 13 residues. The V end lost 4 bases, the J end lost 10 bases, and 14 bases lay between the germline ends. CDR1 is MNHEY and CDR2 is SMNVEV in the germline V gene (reference sequence). In DNA form, the CDR3 reads TGTGCCAGCAGTTCAATCTACAATGAAGAGCAGTTCTTC. Translation: CASSSIYNEEQFF.

The chain carries TRBV5-1 and TRBJ1-1, with D uncertain. CDR3 length: 14 residues. Germline V lookup: CDR1 SGHRS, CDR2 YFSETQ. Between the trimmed V and J ends, which lost 2 bases and 5 bases, there was a span of 13 bases. CDR3 protein: CASSFGSVETEAFF. The CDR3 DNA reads TGCGCCAGCAGCTTTGGATCGGTGGAGACTGAAGCTTTCTTT.

The chain has TRBV7-2 and TRBJ1-1, with a possible D match to TRBD1 (6 bases). CDR1 SGHTA and CDR2 FQGNSA come from the germline V gene. V was cut by 3 bases and J by 0 bases, with 11 bases left in between. This CDR3 spans 15 amino acids. The DNA of the CDR3 is TGTGCCAGCAGCTTTGGGGGGACACTGAACACTGAAGCTTTCTTT. Its translation is CASSFGGTLNTEAFF. Supplemented by reference TRBV7-2 and TRBJ1-1, the full variable domain reads GAGVSQSPSNKVTEKGKDVELRCDPISGHTALYWYRQSLGQGLEFLIYFQGNSAPDKSGLPSDRFSAERTGGSVSTLTIQRTQQEDSAVYLCASSFGGTLNTEAFFGQGTRLTVV.

This chain joins TRBV7-2 and TRBJ1-3; 9 positions match TRBD1. This CDR3 has 14 amino acids. CDR1 and CDR2 from the germline V gene are SGHTA and FQGNSA. V shed 5 bases and J 6 bases; nucleotides not matched to a gene: 5. The CDR3, as DNA: TGTGCCAGCAGCCCCAACAGGGGGCTAAACACCATATATTTT. Its protein product is CASSPNRGLNTIYF.

This chain connects TRBV5-1 to TRBJ2-1, with D possibly matching TRBD2 (6 bases). There are 14 residues in the CDR3. The germline V gene encodes CDR1 SGHRS and CDR2 YFSETQ. V lost 5 bases, J lost 7 bases, and 16 bases lay in between. The CDR3 reads CASRPGTGRNEQFF. The CDR3 nucleotides read TGCGCCAGCAGACCCGGGACCGGGAGAAATGAGCAGTTCTTC.

This clone was seen only a few times. The chain couples TRBV5-1 to TRBJ1-5; D gene unclear. The CDR3 runs 14 residues. V lost 0 bases to trimming and J lost 5 bases, with 9 bases between them. The V gene's germline CDR1 is SGHRS and CDR2 YFSETQ. CDR3 DNA: TGCGCCAGCAGCTTGGGACCCTGGGATCAGCCCCAGCATTTT. This translates into CASSLGPWDQPQHF.

This clone came up a few times. This chain links TRBV25-1 with TRBJ2-1; TRBD2 aligns across 12 bases. Germline trimming cut 5 bases from V and 6 bases from J; bases unmatched to any gene: 2. CDR1 MGHDK and CDR2 SYGVNS come from the germline V gene. This CDR3 has 14 amino acids. CDR3 sequence reads: CASSPGLAGNEQFF. The CDR3 coding sequence is TGTGCCAGCAGTCCGGGACTAGCGGGCAATGAGCAGTTCTTC. Complete variable domain (other parts from reference TRBV25-1 and TRBJ2-1): EADIYQTPRYLVIGTGKKITLECSQTMGHDKMYWYQQDPGMELHLIHYSYGVNSTEKGDLSSESTVSRIRTEHFPLTLESARPSHTSQYLCASSPGLAGNEQFFGPGTRLTVL.

This clone was seen a handful of times. The CDR3 loop reads CSVEATDTQYF. The CDR3 nucleotides read TGCAGCGTTGAAGCCACAGATACGCAGTATTTT. The chain combines TRBV29-1 with TRBJ2-3; D gene ambiguous. V dropped 1 base and J dropped 2 bases, with 1 base sitting between them. The length of the CDR3 is 11 residues. The V gene's germline CDR1 is SQVTM and CDR2 ANQGSEA.

CDR3 region: CASSFSGLGAGYGYTF. The CDR3 DNA reads TGTGCCAGCAGCTTTTCGGGACTCGGCGCGGGCTATGGCTACACCTTC. The chain carries TRBV7-2 and TRBJ1-2; D is perhaps TRBD1 (5 bases). Germline lookup yields CDR1 SGHTA and CDR2 FQGNSA. This CDR3 comprises 16 residues. V was cut by 3 bases and J by 4 bases, with 18 bases left in between.

This clone was counted once. The J gene is TRBJ2-1, the V gene TRBV4-2; TRBD2 matches at 13 bases. The junction had 10 bases not matched to a gene; V was cut back by 3 bases and J by 2 bases. There are 19 residues in the CDR3. Germline CDR1 LGHNA, CDR2 YNFKEQ. The CDR3 sequence is CASSQRTSGSTGTYNEQFF. CDR3 DNA sequence: TGTGCCAGCAGCCAGCGGACTAGCGGGAGTACAGGGACCTACAATGAGCAGTTCTTC.

This clone has more than one count but fewer than ten. This chain joins TRBV29-1 and TRBJ2-7, with D maybe TRBD1 (6 bases). Germline V gene data show CDR1 as SQVTM and CDR2 as ANQGSEA. The ends were cut back, 6 bases at V and 2 bases at J, with 8 bases in the middle. The CDR3 covers 11 residues. CDR3 amino acids: CSVRDTYEQYF. For the CDR3, the DNA is TGCAGCGTCCGGGACACCTACGAGCAGTACTTC.

This chain links TRBV7-3 with TRBJ2-6, with a weak D call TRBD1 (5 bases). CDR3 length equals 17 residues. Trimming shortened V by 2 bases and J by 0 bases, and 11 bases separated the two germline ends. The germline gives CDR1 SGHTA, CDR2 FQGTGA. The CDR3 bases are TGTGCCAGCAGCTTATGGGCAGGGAACTCTGGGGCCAACGTCCTGACTTTC. It translates to CASSLWAGNSGANVLTF.

This chain connects TRBV5-1 to TRBJ1-6; D perhaps matches TRBD1 (6 bases). Germline loops: CDR1 SGHRS, CDR2 YFSETQ. Trimming took off 2 bases at V and 7 bases at J, with 10 bases between the two ends. The CDR3 runs to 14 residues. The CDR3 spells CASSLQGRNSPLHF. In DNA form, the CDR3 reads TGCGCCAGCAGCTTACAGGGACGGAATTCACCCCTCCACTTT.

This clone was found many times. The chain links TRBV7-9 to TRBJ2-7; D might be TRBD1 (6 bases). The germline V gene encodes CDR1 SEHNR and CDR2 FQNEAQ (reference sequence). The CDR3 length is 16 residues. V lost 1 base and J lost 7, with 20 bases in between. The CDR3 loop reads CASSLEATGSYNEQYF. CDR3 DNA: TGTGCCAGCAGCTTAGAAGCAACAGGGAGTTACAATGAGCAGTACTTC.